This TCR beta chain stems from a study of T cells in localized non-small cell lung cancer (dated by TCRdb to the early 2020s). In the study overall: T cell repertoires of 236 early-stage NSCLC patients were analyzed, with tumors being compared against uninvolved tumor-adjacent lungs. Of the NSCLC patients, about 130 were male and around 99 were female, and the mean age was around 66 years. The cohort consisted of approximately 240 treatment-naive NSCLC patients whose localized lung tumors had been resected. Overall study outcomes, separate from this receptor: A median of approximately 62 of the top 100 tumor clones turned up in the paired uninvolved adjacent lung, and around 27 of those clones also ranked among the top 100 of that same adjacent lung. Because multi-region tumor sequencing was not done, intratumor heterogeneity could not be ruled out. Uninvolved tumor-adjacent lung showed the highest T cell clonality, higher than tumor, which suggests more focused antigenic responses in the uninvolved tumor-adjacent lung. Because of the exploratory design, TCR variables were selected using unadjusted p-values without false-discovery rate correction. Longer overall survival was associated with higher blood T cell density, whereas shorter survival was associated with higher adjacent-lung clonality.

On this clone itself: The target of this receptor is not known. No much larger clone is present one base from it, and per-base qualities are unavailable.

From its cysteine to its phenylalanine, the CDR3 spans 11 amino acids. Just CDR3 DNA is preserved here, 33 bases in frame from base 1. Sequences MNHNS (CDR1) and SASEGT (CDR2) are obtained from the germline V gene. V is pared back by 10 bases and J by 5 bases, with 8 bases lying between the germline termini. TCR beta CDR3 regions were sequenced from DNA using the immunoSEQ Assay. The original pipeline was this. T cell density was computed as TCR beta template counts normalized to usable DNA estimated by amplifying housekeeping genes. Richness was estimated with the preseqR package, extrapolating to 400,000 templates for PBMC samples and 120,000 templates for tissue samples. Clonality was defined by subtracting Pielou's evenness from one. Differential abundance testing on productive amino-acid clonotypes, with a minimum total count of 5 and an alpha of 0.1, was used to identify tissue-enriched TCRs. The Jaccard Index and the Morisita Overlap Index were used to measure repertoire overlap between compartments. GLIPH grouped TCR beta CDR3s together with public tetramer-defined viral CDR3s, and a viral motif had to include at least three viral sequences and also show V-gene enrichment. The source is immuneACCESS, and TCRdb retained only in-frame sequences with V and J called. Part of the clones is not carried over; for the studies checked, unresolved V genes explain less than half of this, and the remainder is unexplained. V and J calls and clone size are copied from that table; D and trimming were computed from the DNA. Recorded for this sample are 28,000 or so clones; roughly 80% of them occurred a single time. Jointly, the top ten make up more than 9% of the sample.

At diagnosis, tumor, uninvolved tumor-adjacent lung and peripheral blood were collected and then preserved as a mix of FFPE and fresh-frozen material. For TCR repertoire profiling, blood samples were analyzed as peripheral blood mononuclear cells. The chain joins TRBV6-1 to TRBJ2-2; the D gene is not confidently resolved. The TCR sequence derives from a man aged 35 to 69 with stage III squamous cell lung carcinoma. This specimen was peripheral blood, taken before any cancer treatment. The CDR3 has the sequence CATGETGELFF. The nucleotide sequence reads TGTGCCACCGGAGAGACCGGGGAGCTGTTTTTT.